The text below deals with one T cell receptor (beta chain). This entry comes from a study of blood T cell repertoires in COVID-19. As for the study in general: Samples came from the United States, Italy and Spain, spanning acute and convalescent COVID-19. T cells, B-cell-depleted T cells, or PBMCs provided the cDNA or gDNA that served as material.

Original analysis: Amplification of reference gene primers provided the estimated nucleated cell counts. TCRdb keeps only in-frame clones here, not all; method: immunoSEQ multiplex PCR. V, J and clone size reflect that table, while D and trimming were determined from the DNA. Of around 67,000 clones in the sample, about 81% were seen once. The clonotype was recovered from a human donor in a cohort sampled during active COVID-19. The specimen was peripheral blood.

CDR3: CATSREWRITSTDTQYF. The CDR3 nucleotides read TGTGCCACCAGCAGAGAGTGGCGGATCACTAGCACAGATACGCAGTATTTT. The V gene is TRBV15, the J gene TRBJ2-3, with D uncertain. This CDR3 is 17 amino acids long. Germline-derived CDR1 and CDR2 are LNHNV and YYDKDF (reference sequence). Trimming took off 0 bases at V and 0 bases at J, with 13 bases between the two ends.